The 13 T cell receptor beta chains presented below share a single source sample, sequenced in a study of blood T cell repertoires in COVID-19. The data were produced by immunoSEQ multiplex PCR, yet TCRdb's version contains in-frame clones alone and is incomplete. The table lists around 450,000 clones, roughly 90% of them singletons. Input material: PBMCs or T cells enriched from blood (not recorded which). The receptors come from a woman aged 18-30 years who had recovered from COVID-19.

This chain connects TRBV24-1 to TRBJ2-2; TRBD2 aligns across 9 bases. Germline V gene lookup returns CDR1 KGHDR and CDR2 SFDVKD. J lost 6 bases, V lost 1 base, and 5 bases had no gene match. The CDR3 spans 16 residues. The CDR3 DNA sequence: TGTGCCACCAGTGATTTTGATAGCGGGGGCCCCGGGGAGCTGTTTTTT. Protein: CATSDFDSGGPGELFF.

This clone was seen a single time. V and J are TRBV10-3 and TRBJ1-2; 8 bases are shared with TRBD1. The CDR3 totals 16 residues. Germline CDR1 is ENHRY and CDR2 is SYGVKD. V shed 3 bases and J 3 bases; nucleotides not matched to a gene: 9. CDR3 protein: CAISERTGYWDYGYTF. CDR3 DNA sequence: TGTGCCATCAGTGAAAGGACAGGGTATTGGGACTATGGCTACACCTTC.

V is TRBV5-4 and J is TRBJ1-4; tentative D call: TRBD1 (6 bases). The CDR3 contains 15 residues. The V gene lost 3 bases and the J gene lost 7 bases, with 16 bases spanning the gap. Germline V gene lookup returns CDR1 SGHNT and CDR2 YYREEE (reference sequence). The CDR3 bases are TGTGCCAGCAGCTCGGACAGAGTTTCGACTGAAAAACTGTTTTTT. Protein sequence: CASSSDRVSTEKLFF. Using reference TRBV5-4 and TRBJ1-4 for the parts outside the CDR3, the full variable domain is ETGVTQSPTHLIKTRGQQVTLRCSSQSGHNTVSWYQQALGQGPQFIFQYYREEENGRGNFPPRFSGLQFPNYSSELNVNALELDDSALYLCASSSDRVSTEKLFFGSGTQLSVL.

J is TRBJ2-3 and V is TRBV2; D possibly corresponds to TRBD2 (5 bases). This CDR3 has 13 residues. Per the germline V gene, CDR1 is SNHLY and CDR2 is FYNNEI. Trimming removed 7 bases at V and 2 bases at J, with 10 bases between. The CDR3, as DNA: TGTGCCAGCAAACTAGATACCACAGATACGCAGTATTTT. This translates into CASKLDTTDTQYF. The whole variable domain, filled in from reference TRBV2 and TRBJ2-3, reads EPEVTQTPSHQVTQMGQEVILRCVPISNHLYFYWYRQILGQKVEFLVSFYNNEISEKSEIFDDQFSVERPDGSNFTLKIRSTKLEDSAMYFCASKLDTTDTQYFGPGTRLTVL.

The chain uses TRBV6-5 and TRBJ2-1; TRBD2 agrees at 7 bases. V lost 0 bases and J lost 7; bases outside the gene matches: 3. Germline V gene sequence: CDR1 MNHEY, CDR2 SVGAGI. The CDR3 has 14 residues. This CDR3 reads CASSYSRRGNEQFF. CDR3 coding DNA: TGTGCCAGCAGTTACTCGAGGCGGGGGAATGAGCAGTTCTTC.

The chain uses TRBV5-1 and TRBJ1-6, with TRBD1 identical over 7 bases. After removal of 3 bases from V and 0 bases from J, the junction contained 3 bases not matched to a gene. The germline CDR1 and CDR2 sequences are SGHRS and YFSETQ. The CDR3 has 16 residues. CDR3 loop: CASSSGQSSYNSPLHF. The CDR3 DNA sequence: TGCGCCAGCAGCTCGGGACAGAGCTCCTATAATTCACCCCTCCACTTT.

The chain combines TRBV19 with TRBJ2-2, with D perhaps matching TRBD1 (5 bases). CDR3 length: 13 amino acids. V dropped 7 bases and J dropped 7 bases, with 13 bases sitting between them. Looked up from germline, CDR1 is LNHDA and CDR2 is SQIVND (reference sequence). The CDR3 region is CASTPVGDGELFF. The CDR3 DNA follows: TGTGCCAGTACACCCGTAGGGGACGGGGAGCTGTTTTTT.

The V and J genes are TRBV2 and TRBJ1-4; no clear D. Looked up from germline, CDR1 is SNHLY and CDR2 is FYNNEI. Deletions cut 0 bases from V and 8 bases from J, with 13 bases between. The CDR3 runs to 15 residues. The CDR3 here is CASSEALRTGEKLFF. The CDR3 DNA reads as TGTGCCAGCAGTGAAGCACTCCGGACGGGAGAAAAACTGTTTTTT.

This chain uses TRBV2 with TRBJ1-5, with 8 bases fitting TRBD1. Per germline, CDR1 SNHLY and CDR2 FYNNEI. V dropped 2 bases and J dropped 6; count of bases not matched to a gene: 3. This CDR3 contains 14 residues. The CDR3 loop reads CASSELTGAQPQHF. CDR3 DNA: TGTGCCAGCAGTGAATTGACAGGGGCTCAGCCCCAGCATTTT.

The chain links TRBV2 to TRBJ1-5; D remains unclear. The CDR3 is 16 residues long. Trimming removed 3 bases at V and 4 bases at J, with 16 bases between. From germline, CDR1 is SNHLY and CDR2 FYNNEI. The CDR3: CASSDSGNINNQPQHF. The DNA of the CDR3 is TGTGCCAGCAGTGATTCGGGAAATATTAATAATCAGCCCCAGCATTTT. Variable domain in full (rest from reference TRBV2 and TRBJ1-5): EPEVTQTPSHQVTQMGQEVILRCVPISNHLYFYWYRQILGQKVEFLVSFYNNEISEKSEIFDDQFSVERPDGSNFTLKIRSTKLEDSAMYFCASSDSGNINNQPQHFGDGTRLSIL.

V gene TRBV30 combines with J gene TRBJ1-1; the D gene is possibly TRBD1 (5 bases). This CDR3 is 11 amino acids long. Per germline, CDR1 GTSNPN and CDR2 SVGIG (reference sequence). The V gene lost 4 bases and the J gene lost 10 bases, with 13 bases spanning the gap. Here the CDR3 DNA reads TGTGCCTGGATAGGGCAGGGAAGAGCTTTCTTT. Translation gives CAWIGQGRAFF. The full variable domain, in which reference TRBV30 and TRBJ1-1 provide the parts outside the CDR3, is SQTIHQWPATLVQPVGSPLSLECTVEGTSNPNLYWYRQAAGRGLQLLFYSVGIGQISSEVPQNLSASRPQDRQFILSSKKLLLSDSGFYLCAWIGQGRAFFGQGTRLTVV.

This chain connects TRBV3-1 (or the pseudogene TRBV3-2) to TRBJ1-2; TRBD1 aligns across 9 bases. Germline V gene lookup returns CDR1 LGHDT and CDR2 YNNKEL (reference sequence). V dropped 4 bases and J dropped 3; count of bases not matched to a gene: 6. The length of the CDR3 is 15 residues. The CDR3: CASSPSGTGYYGYTF. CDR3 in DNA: TGTGCCAGCAGCCCCTCCGGGACAGGGTACTATGGCTACACCTTC.

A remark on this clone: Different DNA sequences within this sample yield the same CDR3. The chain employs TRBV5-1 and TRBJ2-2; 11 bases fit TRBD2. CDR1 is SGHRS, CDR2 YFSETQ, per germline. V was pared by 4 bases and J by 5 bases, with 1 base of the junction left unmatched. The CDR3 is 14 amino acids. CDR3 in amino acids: CASSLAGGTGELFF. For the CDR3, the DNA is TGCGCCAGCAGCCTAGCGGGGGGAACCGGGGAGCTGTTTTTT.